This TCR beta chain was observed in a study of CD4+ T cells in melanoma. Findings and limits, study-wide: Neoantigen-specific CD4+ T cells in melanoma reportedly had diverse differentiation states. A reported correlation linked neoantigen-specific CD4+ T cells to CD8+, macrophage and B cell function.

As to this clone: Antigen unknown.

Data came from immunoSEQ multiplex PCR; TCRdb stores just in-frame clones and leaves some out. The sample shows approximately 15,000 clones, 80% to 85% of them seen only once. The clonotype was recovered from a human donor with melanoma. Sequencing used cells from a culture (not recorded whether cultured in vitro).

The CDR3 loop is CASWGTSGRQYF. The CDR3 nucleotides read TGTGCCAGCTGGGGGACTAGCGGGAGGCAGTACTTC. This sequence joins TRBV2 and TRBJ2-7; 14 bases match TRBD2. The germline V gene has CDR1 SNHLY and CDR2 FYNNEI. This CDR3 has 12 residues. V lost 8 bases and J lost 9; bases outside the gene matches: 3.